These T cell receptor beta chains were read from a single sample in a study of T-cell memory formation after mild COVID-19. TCRdb reprocessed the 5' RACE reads with MiXCR, giving one entry per CDR3 protein. There are approximately 450,000 distinct CDR3 sequences in the sample; approximately 18% occur only once, and more than 9% lies in the top ten. Sequenced sample: PBMCs or a T cell subset sorted from them (not recorded which). Receptors were obtained from an adult woman who had mild COVID-19 (a few samples of this study predate the infection). Cell type and time point are not known. The CDR3 runs from the conserved cysteine through the conserved F or W. D genes are given only for firm matches. Where a row states a size, it is once, few, many or the class of an expanded clone; other rows omit it.

NA,TRBV9,TRBJ2-5,NA,CASSVFGAETQYF,TGTGCCAGCAGCGTCTTTGGGGCGGAGACCCAGTACTTC
NA,TRBV6-5,TRBJ2-3,NA,CASSYFGAPDTQYF,TGTGCCAGCAGTTACTTCGGGGCCCCAGATACGCAGTATTTT
few,TRBV20-1,TRBJ2-4,TRBD1,CSASHLGQGMGNIQYF,TGCAGTGCTAGCCATCTGGGACAGGGGATGGGAAACATTCAGTACTTC
NA,TRBV7-2,TRBJ2-2,NA,CASSLVINTGELFF,TGTGCCAGCAGCTTAGTCATTAACACCGGGGAGCTGTTTTTT
NA,TRBV9,TRBJ2-2,TRBD2,CASSAGGNTGELFF,TGTGCCAGTTCCGCGGGGGGTAACACCGGGGAGCTGTTTTTT
few,TRBV6-1,TRBJ2-7,NA,CASLHGAAPYEQYF,TGTGCCAGCCTCCACGGGGCAGCCCCTTACGAGCAGTACTTC
NA,TRBV4-1,TRBJ2-1,TRBD2,CASSPAPYPAGSYNEQFF,TGCGCCAGCAGCCCCGCCCCATACCCAGCGGGATCCTACAATGAGCAGTTCTTC
many,TRBV3-1,TRBJ1-1,TRBD1,CASSQERGQVAFF,TGTGCCAGCAGCCAAGAGAGGGGGCAGGTAGCTTTCTTT
few,TRBV10-3,TRBJ2-7,TRBD2,CAIRGTGGSYEQYF,TGTGCCATCAGGGGGACGGGGGGTTCCTACGAGCAGTACTTC
NA,TRBV5-5,TRBJ2-3,TRBD2,CASSPGGDTDTQYF,TGTGCCAGTTCTCCGGGAGGGGACACAGATACGCAGTATTTT
few,TRBV6-5,TRBJ2-1,NA,CASRRSSERGSKFF,TGTGCCAGCAGACGGTCTAGCGAGAGGGGGTCAAAGTTCTTC
NA,TRBV12-3/TRBV12-4,TRBJ1-5,TRBD1,CASSLETGGQPQHF,TGTGCCAGCAGTTTAGAGACAGGGGGCCAGCCCCAGCATTTT
many,TRBV12-3/TRBV12-4,TRBJ2-1,NA,CASSSPHRQFF,TGTGCCAGCAGTTCGCCACACCGACAGTTCTTC
few,TRBV25-1,TRBJ1-5,NA,CASSESGRGTDQPQHF,TGTGCCAGCAGTGAATCGGGCAGGGGAACGGATCAGCCCCAGCATTTT
many,TRBV10-3,TRBJ2-3,TRBD2,CAITPSTSEADTQYF,TGTGCCATCACTCCGTCGACTAGCGAGGCAGATACGCAGTATTTT
NA,TRBV2,TRBJ2-7,NA,CASTRISYEQYF,TGTGCCAGCACCAGGATCTCCTACGAGCAGTACTTC
few,TRBV29-1,TRBJ2-7,TRBD2,CSVGGDWSSYEQYF,TGCAGCGTGGGAGGGGACTGGAGCTCCTACGAGCAGTACTTC
NA,TRBV6-1,TRBJ2-7,NA,CASGRFQGPPSIEQYF,TGTGCCAGCGGCAGGTTCCAAGGCCCTCCTTCGATCGAGCAGTACTTC
few,TRBV6-1,TRBJ1-5,NA,CASSEAVNRGQPQHF,TGTGCCAGCAGTGAAGCGGTTAATCGAGGGCAGCCCCAGCATTTT
NA,TRBV15,TRBJ2-7,TRBD1,CATSRTSEGAGEQYF,TGTGCCACCAGCAGAACGAGTGAGGGGGCGGGCGAGCAGTACTTC
many,TRBV5-1,TRBJ2-7,TRBD2,CASKPSGGYEQYF,TGCGCCAGCAAGCCGAGCGGGGGCTACGAGCAGTACTTC
NA,TRBV7-9,TRBJ2-1,TRBD2,CASSFPTHAGGTYNEQFF,TGTGCCAGCAGCTTCCCCACCCACGCGGGAGGTACCTACAATGAGCAGTTCTTC
few,TRBV3-1,TRBJ1-2,NA,CASSQSRGNGYTF,TGTGCCAGCAGCCAAAGCCGGGGTAATGGCTACACCTTC
few,TRBV7-3,TRBJ2-1,NA,CASSRQTGTRTYNEQFF,TGTGCCAGCAGCCGACAGACCGGGACTCGCACCTACAATGAGCAGTTCTTC
many,TRBV4-1,TRBJ1-1,NA,CASSPLVSGRANTEAFF,TGCGCCAGCAGCCCCCTTGTGTCAGGGCGGGCGAACACTGAAGCTTTCTTT
NA,TRBV7-3,TRBJ2-2,NA,CASSLTGFHTGELFF,TGTGCCAGCAGCTTAACTGGATTTCACACCGGGGAGCTGTTTTTT
few,TRBV5-5,TRBJ1-4,NA,CASSNTANFEKLFF,TGTGCCAGCAGCAATACAGCTAACTTTGAAAAACTGTTTTTT
NA,TRBV20-1,TRBJ2-1,TRBD2,CSARSGRAYNEQFF,TGCAGTGCTAGATCCGGGAGGGCCTACAATGAGCAGTTCTTC
few,TRBV29-1,TRBJ1-1,NA,CSVGPRVNTEAFF,TGCAGCGTTGGTCCTAGGGTGAACACTGAAGCTTTCTTT
few,TRBV2,TRBJ1-6,NA,CASRGGVTSYNSPLHF,TGTGCCAGCAGAGGAGGGGTAACCTCCTATAATTCACCCCTCCACTTT
NA,TRBV30,TRBJ1-4,NA,CAWSHTHEKLFF,TGTGCCTGGAGTCATACCCATGAAAAACTGTTTTTT
few,TRBV5-1,TRBJ2-5,NA,CASSLSVAQETQYF,TGCGCCAGCAGCCTATCGGTAGCCCAAGAGACCCAGTACTTC
few,TRBV21-1,TRBJ2-7,NA,CASSKGGTPTSYEQYF,TGTGCCAGCAGCAAAGGGGGGACACCGACCTCCTACGAGCAGTACTTC
few,TRBV25-1,TRBJ2-3,NA,CASSEKGPTTDTQYF,TGTGCCAGCAGTGAGAAGGGTCCAACCACAGATACGCAGTATTTT
NA,TRBV7-9,TRBJ2-6,TRBD1,CASSSLSPGQGDGGANVLTF,TGTGCCAGCAGCTCCCTCTCCCCGGGACAGGGAGATGGTGGGGCCAACGTCCTGACTTTC
NA,TRBV24-1,TRBJ2-1,TRBD2,CATSDTFRAGEQNEQFF,TGTGCCACCAGTGATACCTTTCGCGCGGGAGAGCAAAATGAGCAGTTCTTC
NA,TRBV20-1,TRBJ1-2,NA,CSTGKWNYGYTF,TGCAGTACGGGGAAGTGGAACTATGGCTACACCTTC